This T cell receptor beta chain was sequenced during a study of cytomegalovirus exposure and HLA in healthy donors. Study-level information: The 120 validation repertoires were produced on the same platform as the 500 to 800 repertoires of the first cohort. This was reported in a later analysis.

CDR1 MNHEY and CDR2 SMNVEV come from the germline V gene (reference sequence). The germline V and J ends were trimmed by 4 bases and 2 bases, with 12 bases remaining between them. The CDR3 contains 15 residues. Overall study findings and caveats: Associated with cytomegalovirus, according to the listing, were approximately 160 TCR beta chains. A subsequent analysis found that TCR clusters from the first cohort also tended to co-occur in the roughly 120 validation repertoires, with 94% of cluster scores above 0. Rare TCR sequences predominated, though certain public TCRs were found in many donors.

A remark on this clone: Its antigen is unknown.

The assay was immunoSEQ multiplex PCR, and TCRdb's table has in-frame clones only and misses some. Among over 75,000 clones listed, 85% were seen once. The chain couples TRBV27 to TRBJ1-3; tentative D call: TRBD1 (6 bases). The clonotype was recovered from a man between 18 and 29 years old in good health and CMV-seropositive. The sequenced material came from PBMCs. This chain's CDR3 is CASSSRGRPGNTIYF. The CDR3 bases are TGTGCCAGCAGTTCCAGGGGAAGGCCTGGAAACACCATATATTTT.